This T cell receptor beta chain was found in a study of T cell responses to AZD1222 COVID-19 vaccine. Overall study results and limits: Nearly half of spike-specific TCRs reportedly target unmutated variant regions. The peak T cell response came first, and repertoires were sampled only after it. Donors in the cohort were predominantly white British and more often female, and clonal diversity was possibly underestimated.

The count of this clone is one. Its cognate antigen is unknown. Generated by immunoSEQ multiplex PCR, the TCRdb table keeps only in-frame clones and is missing some. The sample records over 120,000 clones, about 93% being singletons. The sequenced sample was peripheral blood, obtained on day 0 of AZD1222 vaccination. This clonotype was sampled from an adult in good health.

The CDR3 reads CASSLGSWVPVYGYTF. The CDR3 nucleotides read TGTGCCAGCAGCTTAGGTTCTTGGGTTCCTGTCTATGGCTACACCTTC. This chain uses TRBV7-2 with TRBJ1-2, with D hard to call. V dropped 1 base and J dropped 4 bases, with 16 bases sitting between them. The CDR3 runs 16 residues. Germline V lookup: CDR1 SGHTA, CDR2 FQGNSA.